Below are 29 T cell receptor beta chains sequenced from a single sample in a study of shared clonotypes between healthy human individuals. TCRdb keeps only in-frame clones here, not all; method: immunoSEQ multiplex PCR. The data hold around 500,000 clones, with about 84% observed a single time. Source material: PBMCs. The source of these receptors is a middle-aged woman in good health. Some clones in this sample may be carry-over from other donors' samples.

V gene TRBV28 combines with J gene TRBJ2-3; TRBD2 might be the D (5 bases). The CDR3 loop spans 15 amino acids. V shed 4 bases and J shed 2 bases, with 13 bases lying between them. Germline CDR1 and CDR2: MDHEN and SYDVKM. The CDR3 DNA is TGTGCCAGCAGTTGGAGGCAAACTTCCACAGATACGCAGTATTTT. It encodes CASSWRQTSTDTQYF. Filled out from reference TRBV28 and TRBJ2-3, the complete variable domain reads DVKVTQSSRYLVKRTGEKVFLECVQDMDHENMFWYRQDPGLGLRLIYFSYDVKMKEKGDIPEGYSVSREKKERFSLILESASTNQTSMYLCASSWRQTSTDTQYFGPGTRLTVL.

Comment on this clone: It differs at one base from a far larger clone, so likely a read error. The sample carries other DNA sequences with the same CDR3. V and J are TRBV27 and TRBJ2-7, with 9 bases fitting TRBD2. Germline lookup yields CDR1 MNHEY and CDR2 SMNVEV (reference sequence). The CDR3 is made up of 16 amino acids. V shed 4 bases and J 7 bases; nucleotides not matched to a gene: 14. This chain's CDR3 is CASSSKLAGGPGEQYF. The DNA for the CDR3 is TGTGCCAGCAGTTCGAAACTGGCGGGAGGGCCGGGTGAGCAGTACTTC.

This clone has only a few counts. This sequence joins TRBV29-1 and TRBJ2-1; perhaps D is TRBD1 or TRBD2 (5 bases each). CDR3 length equals 11 residues. The V gene's germline CDR1 is SQVTM and CDR2 ANQGSEA. Trimming took off 4 bases at V and 4 bases at J, with 5 bases between the two ends. CDR3 loop: CSVGGYNEQFF. In DNA form, the CDR3 reads TGCAGCGTTGGGGGGTACAATGAGCAGTTCTTC.

Details on this clone: This likely stems from a read error, as it lies one base from a far larger clone. Since no conserved phenylalanine or tryptophan closes the CDR3, a read error is the likely cause. The CDR3 sequence is CASSVSTNTEAFL. In nucleotides, the CDR3 is TGTGCCAGCAGTGTTTCGACAAACACTGAAGCTTTCCTT. This rearrangement joins TRBV2 to TRBJ1-1, with no clear D. Trimming removed 4 bases at V and 2 bases at J, with 8 bases between. CDR1 and CDR2 from the germline V gene are SNHLY and FYNNEI. CDR3 length equals 13 residues.

Concerning this clone: A read error is likely here: a far larger clone is one base away. The chain is built from TRBV29-1 and TRBJ2-1; 7 nucleotides line up with TRBD1. Trimming removed 7 bases from V and 7 bases from J; junction bases left unmatched: 16. The CDR3 has 15 residues. Germline V gene data show CDR1 as SQVTM and CDR2 as ANQGSEA. CDR3 DNA: TGCAGCGCCTACACCGAGACAGGGATTTTTAATGAGCAGTTCTTC. Translation gives CSAYTETGIFNEQFF.

This clone was counted between two and nine times. This chain's CDR3 is CSVGKGGGQPQHF. DNA for the CDR3: TGCAGCGTTGGGAAGGGCGGCGGTCAGCCCCAGCATTTT. The V gene is TRBV29-1, the J gene TRBJ1-5; D remains ambiguous. Germline V gene sequence: CDR1 SQVTM, CDR2 ANQGSEA. V lost 4 bases to trimming and J lost 6 bases, with 13 bases between them. This CDR3 spans 13 amino acids.

The rearrangement links TRBV11-3 to TRBJ2-1; D gene unclear. From germline, CDR1 is SGHNT and CDR2 YENEEA. Trimming took off 5 bases at V and 9 bases at J, with 8 bases between the two ends. The CDR3 spans 11 residues. In DNA form, the CDR3 reads TGTGCCAGCAGCGAGTATGGTGAGCAGTTCTTC. Translation gives CASSEYGEQFF.

Remarks on this clone: This likely reflects a read error, since a far larger clone is one base away. V and J are TRBV2 and TRBJ2-6, with TRBD2 as a possible D gene (6 bases). Germline V gives CDR1 SNHLY, CDR2 FYNNEI. V was shortened by 5 bases and J by 5 bases, with 13 bases between the two germline ends. This CDR3 spans 15 amino acids. The CDR3: CASSSLRTRANVLTF. The CDR3 nucleotides read TGTGCCAGCAGTTCCCTTAGGACTAGGGCCAACGTCCTGACTTTC.

This clone was seen only once. In this CDR3 the conserved last residue, phenylalanine or tryptophan, is missing, so a read error is likely. The chain recombines TRBV6-1 with TRBJ1-5, with D uncertain. The CDR3 consists of 14 residues. The germline V gene encodes CDR1 MNHNS and CDR2 SASEGT. V lost 5 bases and J 7 bases, leaving 15 bases between the germline ends. CDR3 bases: TGTGCCAGCAGTAAGGGTTTTGAGGGACAGCCCCAGCATTAT. Translating gives CASSKGFEGQPQHY.

This chain connects TRBV6-1 to TRBJ2-5, with D tentatively TRBD1 or TRBD2 (7 bases each). In germline, CDR1 is MNHNS, CDR2 SASEGT. This CDR3 is 18 amino acids long. V lost 4 bases, J lost 5 bases, and 26 bases lay in between. The CDR3 sequence: CASSGGQGVSGIGETQYF. CDR3 coding DNA: TGTGCCAGCAGTGGAGGGCAGGGGGTGAGCGGGATTGGGGAGACCCAGTACTTC.

As regards this clone: A far larger clone is a single base away, which makes a read error likely. The chain carries TRBV30 and TRBJ1-5; maybe TRBD1 (5 bases). The CDR3 sequence is 13 residues long. Germline CDR1 GTSNPN, CDR2 SVGIG (reference sequence). V lost 5 bases and J lost 4, with 12 bases in between. CDR3 coding DNA: TGTGCCTGGGGTGGGACGGGGAATCAGCCCCAGCATTTT. This codes for CAWGGTGNQPQHF.

About this clone itself: A far bigger clonotype differs at one base, so this is likely a read error. This same CDR3 is encoded by further DNA sequences in the sample. The V gene is TRBV30, the J gene TRBJ2-7; D remains ambiguous. V was clipped by 3 bases and J by 12 bases, with 21 bases between them. CDR1 and CDR2 from the germline V gene are GTSNPN and SVGIG (reference sequence). The CDR3 is 13 residues long. The DNA for the CDR3 is TGTGCCTGGAGCATGCCGGCGGAGCCGTTTGCGTACTTC. It codes for CAWSMPAEPFAYF. The full variable domain, rest sourced from reference TRBV30 and TRBJ2-7, is SQTIHQWPATLVQPVGSPLSLECTVEGTSNPNLYWYRQAAGRGLQLLFYSVGIGQISSEVPQNLSASRPQDRQFILSSKKLLLSDSGFYLCAWSMPAEPFAYFGPGTRLTVT.

The rearrangement joins TRBV5-1 to TRBJ1-2; D is perhaps TRBD1 (5 bases). This CDR3 region has 14 residues. Trimming removed 0 bases from V and 5 bases from J, with 11 bases in between. Germline CDR1 is SGHRS and CDR2 is YFSETQ. The CDR3: CASSLETGAYGYTF. CDR3 nucleotide sequence: TGCGCCAGCAGCTTGGAAACCGGGGCTTATGGCTACACCTTC. Based on the CDR3 plus reference TRBV5-1 and TRBJ1-2, the full variable domain is KAGVTQTPRYLIKTRGQQVTLSCSPISGHRSVSWYQQTPGQGLQFLFEYFSETQRNKGNFPGRFSGRQFSNSRSEMNVSTLELGDSALYLCASSLETGAYGYTFGSGTRLTVV.

A word on this clone: A read error may be the cause here, since a much bigger clone is one base away. The chain carries TRBV7-2 and TRBJ2-1, with D perhaps assigned TRBD1 or TRBD2 (5 bases each). V lost 6 bases and J 0 bases, leaving 12 bases between the germline ends. The CDR3 sequence is 15 residues long. CDR1 SGHTA and CDR2 FQGNSA come from the germline V gene. The CDR3 DNA follows: TGTGCCAGCAGTCGGGGCCTCCTCTCCTACAATGAGCAGTTCTTC. It codes for CASSRGLLSYNEQFF.

The V and J genes are TRBV19 and TRBJ2-3; D might be TRBD2 (6 bases). The germline V gene has CDR1 LNHDA and CDR2 SQIVND (reference sequence). CDR3 length: 16 amino acids. V was shortened by 9 bases and J by 4 bases, with 23 bases between the two germline ends. CDR3 protein: CASQSPRSGGSDTQYF. The CDR3 nucleotides are TGTGCCAGCCAGTCGCCAAGGTCCGGAGGGTCAGATACGCAGTATTTT.

This clone was seen only a few times. The chain carries TRBV5-6 and TRBJ2-1, with TRBD2 identical over 12 bases. There are 18 residues in the CDR3. The trim removed 0 bases at V and 1 base at J, leaving 5 bases unmatched. Germline V gives CDR1 SGHDT, CDR2 YYEEEE. Here the CDR3 reads CASSLATSGSWSYNEQFF. DNA of the CDR3: TGTGCCAGCAGCTTGGCGACTAGCGGGAGTTGGTCCTACAATGAGCAGTTCTTC.

The V call is TRBV7-8, the J call TRBJ2-1; 8 nucleotides agree with TRBD2. The V gene's germline CDR1 is SGHVS and CDR2 FQNEAQ. The CDR3 has 16 residues. The J segment lost 8 bases and the V segment lost 5 bases, leaving 14 bases of the junction unmatched. The CDR3 sequence: CASSGGVLAVSYEQFF. The CDR3, as DNA: TGTGCCAGCAGCGGTGGGGTACTAGCGGTCTCTTATGAGCAGTTCTTC.

This chain joins TRBV5-1 and TRBJ2-7; D ambiguous. V was pared by 0 bases and J by 2 bases, with 9 bases between. The CDR3 loop spans 14 amino acids. Germline loops: CDR1 SGHRS, CDR2 YFSETQ. This CDR3 is CASSLGFTAYEQYF. The CDR3 nucleotides read TGCGCCAGCAGCTTGGGATTTACTGCCTACGAGCAGTACTTC.

The chain combines TRBV19 with TRBJ2-7, with TRBD2 as a possible D gene (5 bases). The CDR3 loop spans 15 amino acids. V gave up 5 bases and J gave up 2 bases, with 16 bases separating them. The germline V gene encodes CDR1 LNHDA and CDR2 SQIVND (reference sequence). The chain's CDR3 is CASSPVEAGTYEQYF. CDR3 nucleotides: TGTGCCAGTAGTCCCGTGGAGGCGGGTACCTACGAGCAGTACTTC.

The chain couples TRBV7-9 to TRBJ2-7, with D perhaps assigned TRBD1 or TRBD2 (5 bases each). Germline CDR1 and CDR2: SEHNR and FQNEAQ (reference sequence). The CDR3 contains 14 residues. V was trimmed by 3 bases and J by 0 bases, leaving 9 bases between them. The CDR3 DNA reads TGTGCCAGCAGCTTCGGGACCGCCTCCTACGAGCAGTACTTC. This gives the protein CASSFGTASYEQYF.

The rearrangement uses TRBV28 and TRBJ1-2; D not certain. The CDR3 contains 15 residues. Germline loops: CDR1 MDHEN, CDR2 SYDVKM. V lost 3 bases and J 0 bases, leaving 11 bases between the germline ends. CDR3: CASSFTRFTNYGYTF. The DNA of the CDR3 is TGTGCCAGCAGTTTCACAAGATTTACTAACTATGGCTACACCTTC.

The V call is TRBV15, the J call TRBJ2-3, with D possibly being TRBD2 (5 bases). The CDR3 is 14 residues long. Per germline, CDR1 LNHNV and CDR2 YYDKDF (reference sequence). Between the trimmed V and J ends, which lost 5 bases and 0 bases, there was a span of 9 bases. The CDR3 region has the DNA TGTGCCACCAGCCCCGGCGGGAGCACAGATACGCAGTATTTT. Its translation is CATSPGGSTDTQYF. The full variable domain, its missing parts supplied by reference TRBV15 and TRBJ2-3, is DAMVIQNPRYQVTQFGKPVTLSCSQTLNHNVMYWYQQKSSQAPKLLFHYYDKDFNNEADTPDNFQSRRPNTSFCFLDIRSPGLGDTAMYLCATSPGGSTDTQYFGPGTRLTVL.

This clone is a singleton in its sample. The chain uses TRBV5-1 and TRBJ2-2; 10 bases agree with TRBD1. This CDR3 contains 15 residues. CDR1 is SGHRS, CDR2 YFSETQ, per germline. Germline trimming cut 1 base from V and 5 bases from J; bases unmatched to any gene: 2. The DNA of the CDR3 is TGCGCCAGCAGCTTGCCGGGACAGGGGACCGGGGAGCTGTTTTTT. It encodes CASSLPGQGTGELFF.

This chain uses TRBV5-1 with TRBJ2-1; TRBD2 agrees at 13 bases. The CDR3 sequence is 14 residues long. With V trimmed by 5 bases and J by 7 bases, 3 bases remained unmatched. The V gene's germline CDR1 is SGHRS and CDR2 YFSETQ. CDR3 in DNA: TGCGCCAGCAGTCTGACTAGCGGGAGGAATGAGCAGTTCTTC. Protein: CASSLTSGRNEQFF.

To note about this clone: Other DNA sequences within the sample encode an identical CDR3. As DNA, the CDR3 is TGTGCCAGCAGCCCTCAGGGGACTGAAGCTTTCTTT. Translating gives CASSPQGTEAFF. The chain uses TRBV5-4 and TRBJ1-1; a possible D gene is TRBD1 (6 bases). Germline V lookup: CDR1 SGHNT, CDR2 YYREEE (reference sequence). There are 12 residues in the CDR3. Trimming pared 4 bases from V and 5 bases from J, leaving 9 bases between. Full variable domain (remainder filled in from reference TRBV5-4 and TRBJ1-1): ETGVTQSPTHLIKTRGQQVTLRCSSQSGHNTVSWYQQALGQGPQFIFQYYREEENGRGNFPPRFSGLQFPNYSSELNVNALELDDSALYLCASSPQGTEAFFGQGTRLTVV.

The chain couples TRBV6-4 to TRBJ2-2, with D perhaps TRBD1 (6 bases). CDR3 length: 17 amino acids. V lost 2 bases and J lost 4, with 17 bases in between. Germline V gene sequence: CDR1 MRHNA, CDR2 SNTAGT. CDR3 protein: CASSDSRGPSGTGELFF. CDR3 DNA sequence: TGTGCCAGCAGTGACAGCAGGGGTCCATCCGGCACCGGGGAGCTGTTTTTT.

The V gene is TRBV11-3, the J gene TRBJ1-1; D remains ambiguous. CDR1 is SGHNT and CDR2 is YENEEA in the germline V gene. The CDR3 loop spans 13 amino acids. V dropped 0 bases and J dropped 7 bases, with 9 bases sitting between them. CDR3 nucleotide sequence: TGTGCCAGCAGCTTAGATGGTCTCGGTGAAGCTTTCTTT. Translated, it gives CASSLDGLGEAFF.

The rearrangement links TRBV29-1 to TRBJ2-1; TRBD2 agrees at 7 bases. The CDR3 is 13 residues long. V shed 6 bases, J shed 4 bases, and the junction held 6 bases outside the gene matches. CDR1 and CDR2 (germline): SQVTM, ANQGSEA. The CDR3 loop is CSVASGAYNEQFF. Here the CDR3 DNA reads TGCAGCGTCGCGAGCGGGGCTTACAATGAGCAGTTCTTC.

This chain uses TRBV6-1 with TRBJ1-5, with no clear D. Germline CDR1 MNHNS, CDR2 SASEGT. Trimming removed 2 bases at V and 0 bases at J, with 8 bases between. The CDR3 extends over 15 amino acids. The CDR3 DNA sequence: TGTGCCAGCAGTGAATTCGGAATTAGCAATCAGCCCCAGCATTTT. This translates into CASSEFGISNQPQHF.